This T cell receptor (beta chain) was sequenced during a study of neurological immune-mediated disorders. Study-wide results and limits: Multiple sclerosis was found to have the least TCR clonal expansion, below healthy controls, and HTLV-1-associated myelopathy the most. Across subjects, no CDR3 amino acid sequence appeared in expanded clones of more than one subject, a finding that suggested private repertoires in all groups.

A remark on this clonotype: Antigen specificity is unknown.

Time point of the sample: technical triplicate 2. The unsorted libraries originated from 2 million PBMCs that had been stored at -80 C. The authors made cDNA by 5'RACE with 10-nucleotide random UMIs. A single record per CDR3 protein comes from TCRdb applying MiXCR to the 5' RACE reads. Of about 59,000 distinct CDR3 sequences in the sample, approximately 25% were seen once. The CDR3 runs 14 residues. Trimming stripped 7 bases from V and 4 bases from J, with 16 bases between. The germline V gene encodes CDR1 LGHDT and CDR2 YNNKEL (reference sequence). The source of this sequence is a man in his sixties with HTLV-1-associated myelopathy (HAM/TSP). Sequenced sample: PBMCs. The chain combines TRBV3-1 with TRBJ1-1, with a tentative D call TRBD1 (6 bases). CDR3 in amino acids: CASNTREGGTEAFF. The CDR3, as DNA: TGTGCCAGCAACACTCGGGAAGGGGGCACTGAAGCTTTCTTT.